This T cell receptor (beta chain) was observed in a study of blood T cell repertoires in COVID-19. Study summary: Researchers got acute and convalescent COVID-19 samples from the United States, Italy and Spain. PBMCs, B-cell-depleted T cells, or T cells were the source of the cDNA or gDNA that made up the material.

Seattle participants joined during active infection and were tracked over time. V lost 7 bases and J lost 6, with 15 bases in between. Germline CDR1 reads LGHNT; CDR2 reads FRNRAP. The length of the CDR3 is 13 residues. Authors' processing steps: Cell counts per sample came from amplifying reference gene primers. This table comes from immunoSEQ multiplex PCR, and its TCRdb copy is limited to in-frame clones, with some not included. The V and J calls and clone size are taken from that table; D and trimming were inferred from the DNA. Of around 300,000 clones in the sample, 70% to 90% are singletons; the top ten hold 6.3%.

Sequencing input: peripheral blood. The J gene is TRBJ1-1, the V gene TRBV12-5; tentatively, D is TRBD1 (6 bases). The TCR sequence derives from a woman in her forties or fifties with COVID-19, enrolled during active disease. The CDR3 loop is CASVTQGSAEAFF. In DNA, the CDR3 is TGTGCTAGTGTTACGCAGGGGAGTGCTGAAGCTTTCTTT.